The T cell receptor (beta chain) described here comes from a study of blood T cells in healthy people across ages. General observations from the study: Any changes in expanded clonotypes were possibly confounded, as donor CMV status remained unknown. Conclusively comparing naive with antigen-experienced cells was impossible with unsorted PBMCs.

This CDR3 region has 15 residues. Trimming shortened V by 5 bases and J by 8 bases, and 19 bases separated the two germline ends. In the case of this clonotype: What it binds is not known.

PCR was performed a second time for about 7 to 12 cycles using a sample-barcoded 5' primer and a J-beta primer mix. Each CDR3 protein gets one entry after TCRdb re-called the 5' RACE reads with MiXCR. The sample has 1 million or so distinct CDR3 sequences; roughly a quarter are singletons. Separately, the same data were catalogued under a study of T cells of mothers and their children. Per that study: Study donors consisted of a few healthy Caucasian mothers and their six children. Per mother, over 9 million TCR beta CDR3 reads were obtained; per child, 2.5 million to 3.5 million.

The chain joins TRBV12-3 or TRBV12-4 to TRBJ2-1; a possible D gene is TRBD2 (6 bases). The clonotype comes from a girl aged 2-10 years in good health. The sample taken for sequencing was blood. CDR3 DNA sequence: TGTGCCAGCAGTCATGCTAGCACGGGAGACGATGAGCAGTTCTTC. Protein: CASSHASTGDDEQFF.